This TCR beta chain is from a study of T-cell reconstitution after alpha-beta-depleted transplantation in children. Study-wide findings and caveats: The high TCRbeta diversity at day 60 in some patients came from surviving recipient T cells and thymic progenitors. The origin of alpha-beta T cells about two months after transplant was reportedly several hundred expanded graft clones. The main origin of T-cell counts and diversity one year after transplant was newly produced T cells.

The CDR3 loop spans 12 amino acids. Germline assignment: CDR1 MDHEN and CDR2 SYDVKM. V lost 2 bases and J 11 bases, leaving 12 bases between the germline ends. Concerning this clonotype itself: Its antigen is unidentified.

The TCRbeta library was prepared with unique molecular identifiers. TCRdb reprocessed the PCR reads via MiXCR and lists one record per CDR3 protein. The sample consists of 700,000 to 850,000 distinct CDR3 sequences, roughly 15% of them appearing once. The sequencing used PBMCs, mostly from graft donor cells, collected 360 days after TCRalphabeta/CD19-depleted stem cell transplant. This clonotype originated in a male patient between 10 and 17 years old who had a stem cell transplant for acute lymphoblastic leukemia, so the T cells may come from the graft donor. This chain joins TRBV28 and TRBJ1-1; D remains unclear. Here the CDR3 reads CASSLRTAEAFF. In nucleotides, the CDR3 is TGTGCCAGCAGTTTACGAACAGCGGAGGCTTTCTTT.